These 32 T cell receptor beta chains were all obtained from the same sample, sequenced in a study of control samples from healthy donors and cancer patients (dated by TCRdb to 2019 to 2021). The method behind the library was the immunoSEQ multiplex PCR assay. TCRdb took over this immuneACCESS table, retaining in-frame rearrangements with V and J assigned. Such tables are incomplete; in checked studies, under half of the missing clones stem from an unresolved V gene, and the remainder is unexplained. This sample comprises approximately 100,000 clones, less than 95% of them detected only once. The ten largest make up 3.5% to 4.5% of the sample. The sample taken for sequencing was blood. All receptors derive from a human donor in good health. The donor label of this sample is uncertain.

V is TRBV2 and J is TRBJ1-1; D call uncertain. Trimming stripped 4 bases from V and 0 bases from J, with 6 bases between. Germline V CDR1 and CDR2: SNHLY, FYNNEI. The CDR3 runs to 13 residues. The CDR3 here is CASSVKMNTEAFF. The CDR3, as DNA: TGTGCCAGCAGTGTTAAGATGAACACTGAAGCTTTCTTT.

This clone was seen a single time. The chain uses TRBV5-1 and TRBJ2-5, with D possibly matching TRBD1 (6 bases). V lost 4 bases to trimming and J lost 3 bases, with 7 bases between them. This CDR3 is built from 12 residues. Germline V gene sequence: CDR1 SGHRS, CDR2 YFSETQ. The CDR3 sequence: CASSKGEETQYF. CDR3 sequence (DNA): TGCGCCAGCAGCAAGGGGGAAGAGACCCAGTACTTC.

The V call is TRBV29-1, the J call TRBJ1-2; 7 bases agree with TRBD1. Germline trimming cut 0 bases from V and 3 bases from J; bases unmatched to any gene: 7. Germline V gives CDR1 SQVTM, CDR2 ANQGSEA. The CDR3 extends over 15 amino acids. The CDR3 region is CSVEDPGQKHYGYTF. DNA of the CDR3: TGCAGCGTTGAAGATCCGGGACAGAAGCACTATGGCTACACCTTC.

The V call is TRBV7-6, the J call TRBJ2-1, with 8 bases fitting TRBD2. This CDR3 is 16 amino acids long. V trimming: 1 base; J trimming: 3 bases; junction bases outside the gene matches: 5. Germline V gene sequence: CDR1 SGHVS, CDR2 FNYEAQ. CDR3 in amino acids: CASSLVSAGDYNEQFF. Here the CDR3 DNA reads TGTGCCAGCAGCTTAGTATCAGCGGGGGACTACAATGAGCAGTTCTTC.

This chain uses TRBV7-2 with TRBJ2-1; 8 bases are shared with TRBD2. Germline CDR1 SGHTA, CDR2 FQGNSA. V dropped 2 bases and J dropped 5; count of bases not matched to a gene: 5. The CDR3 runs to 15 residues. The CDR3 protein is CASSLIAGGHNEQFF. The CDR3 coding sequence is TGTGCCAGCAGCTTAATTGCGGGGGGACACAATGAGCAGTTCTTC.

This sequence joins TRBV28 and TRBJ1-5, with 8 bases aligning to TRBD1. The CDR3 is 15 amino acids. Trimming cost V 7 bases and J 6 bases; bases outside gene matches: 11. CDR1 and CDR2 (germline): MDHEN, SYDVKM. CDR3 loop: CASTHSGQGGQPQHF. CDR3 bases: TGTGCCAGCACCCATTCTGGACAGGGAGGTCAGCCCCAGCATTTT.

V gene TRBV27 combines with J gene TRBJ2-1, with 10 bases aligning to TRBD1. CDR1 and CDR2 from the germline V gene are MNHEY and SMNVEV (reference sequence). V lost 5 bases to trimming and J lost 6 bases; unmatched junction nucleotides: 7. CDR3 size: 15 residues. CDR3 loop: CASSPSRDRGNEQFF. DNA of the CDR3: TGTGCCAGCAGTCCGTCCCGGGACAGGGGCAATGAGCAGTTCTTC.

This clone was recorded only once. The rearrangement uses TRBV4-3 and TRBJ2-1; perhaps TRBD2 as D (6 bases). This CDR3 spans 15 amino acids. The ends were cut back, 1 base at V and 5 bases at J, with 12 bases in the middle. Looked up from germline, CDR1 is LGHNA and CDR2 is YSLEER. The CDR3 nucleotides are TGCGCCAGCAGCCAAGTTTGGCGGGGTGACAATGAGCAGTTCTTC. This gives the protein CASSQVWRGDNEQFF.

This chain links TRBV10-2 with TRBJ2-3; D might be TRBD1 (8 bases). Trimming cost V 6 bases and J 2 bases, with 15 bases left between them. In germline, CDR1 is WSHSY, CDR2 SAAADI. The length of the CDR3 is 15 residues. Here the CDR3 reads CASSRQGTNTDTQYF. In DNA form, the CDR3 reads TGCGCCAGCAGCCGACAGGGGACTAACACAGATACGCAGTATTTT.

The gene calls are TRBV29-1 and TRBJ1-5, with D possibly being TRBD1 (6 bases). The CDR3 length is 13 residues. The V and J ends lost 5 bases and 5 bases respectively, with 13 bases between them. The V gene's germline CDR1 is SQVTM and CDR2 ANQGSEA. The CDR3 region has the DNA TGCAGCGTTCGTAGAGGGGGTGATCAGCCCCAGCATTTT. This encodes CSVRRGGDQPQHF.

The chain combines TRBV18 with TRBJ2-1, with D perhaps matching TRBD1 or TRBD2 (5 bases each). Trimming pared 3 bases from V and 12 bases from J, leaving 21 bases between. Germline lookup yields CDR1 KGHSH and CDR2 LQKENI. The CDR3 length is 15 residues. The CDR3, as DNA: TGTGCCAGCTCACCGGGTGGGGACCTTTCTTTGGGGCAGTTCTTC. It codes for CASSPGGDLSLGQFF.

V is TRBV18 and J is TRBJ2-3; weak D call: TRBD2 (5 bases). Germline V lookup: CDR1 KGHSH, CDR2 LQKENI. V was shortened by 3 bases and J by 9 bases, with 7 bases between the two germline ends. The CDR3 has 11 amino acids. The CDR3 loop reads CASSPGETQYF. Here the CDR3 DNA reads TGTGCCAGCTCACCCGGGGAAACGCAGTATTTT.

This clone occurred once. This chain's CDR3 is CASSELSGGLAGELFF. CDR3 coding DNA: TGTGCCAGCAGTGAATTATCAGGTGGTTTAGCCGGGGAGCTGTTTTTT. The chain joins TRBV25-1 to TRBJ2-2, with no clear D. Germline-derived CDR1 and CDR2 are MGHDK and SYGVNS. The CDR3 is 16 residues long. V lost 1 base and J lost 6, with 15 bases in between.

CDR3 residues: CASSFADGRGDPKNTEAFF. The CDR3 bases are TGTGCCAGCAGCTTTGCCGATGGTCGTGGGGATCCCAAGAACACTGAAGCTTTCTTT. The rearrangement uses TRBV7-6 and TRBJ1-1; unclear D gene. Between the trimmed V and J ends, which lost 3 bases and 1 base, there was a span of 24 bases. The germline gives CDR1 SGHVS, CDR2 FNYEAQ. This CDR3 has 19 amino acids.

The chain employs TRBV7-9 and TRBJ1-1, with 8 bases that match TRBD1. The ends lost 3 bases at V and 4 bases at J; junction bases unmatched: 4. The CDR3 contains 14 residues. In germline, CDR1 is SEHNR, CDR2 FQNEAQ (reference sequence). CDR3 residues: CASSLTTGGTEAFF. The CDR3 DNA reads TGTGCCAGCAGCTTGACTACAGGGGGCACTGAAGCTTTCTTT.

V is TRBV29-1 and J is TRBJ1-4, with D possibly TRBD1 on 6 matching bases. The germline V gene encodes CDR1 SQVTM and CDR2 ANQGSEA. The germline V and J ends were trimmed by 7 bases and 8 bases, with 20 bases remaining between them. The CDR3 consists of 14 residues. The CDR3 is CSAGSAGEWEKLFF. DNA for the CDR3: TGCAGCGCCGGAAGCGCAGGGGAGTGGGAAAAACTGTTTTTT.

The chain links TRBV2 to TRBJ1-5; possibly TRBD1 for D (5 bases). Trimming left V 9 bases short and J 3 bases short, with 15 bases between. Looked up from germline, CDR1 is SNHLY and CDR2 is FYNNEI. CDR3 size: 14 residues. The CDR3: CASTGGVINQPQHF. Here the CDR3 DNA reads TGTGCCAGTACTGGGGGAGTTATCAATCAGCCCCAGCATTTT.

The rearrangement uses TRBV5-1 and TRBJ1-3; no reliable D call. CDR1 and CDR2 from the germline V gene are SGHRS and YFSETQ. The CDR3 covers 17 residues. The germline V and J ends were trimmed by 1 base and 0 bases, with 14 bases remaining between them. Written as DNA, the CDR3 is TGCGCCAGCAGCTTGCGGGGAGTCGGAAACTCTGGAAACACCATATATTTT. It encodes CASSLRGVGNSGNTIYF.

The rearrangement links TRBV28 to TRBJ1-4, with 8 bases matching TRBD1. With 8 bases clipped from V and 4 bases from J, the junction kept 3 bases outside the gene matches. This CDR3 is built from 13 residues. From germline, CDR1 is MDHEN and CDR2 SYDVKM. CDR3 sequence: CASLQGVNEKLFF. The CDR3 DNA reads TGTGCCAGCCTACAGGGGGTTAATGAAAAACTGTTTTTT.

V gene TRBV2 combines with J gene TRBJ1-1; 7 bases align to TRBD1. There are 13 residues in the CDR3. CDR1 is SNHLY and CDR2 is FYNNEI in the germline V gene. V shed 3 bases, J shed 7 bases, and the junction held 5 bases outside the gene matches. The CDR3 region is CASSETGRVEAFF. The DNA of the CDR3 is TGTGCCAGCAGTGAGACAGGGCGAGTTGAAGCTTTCTTT.

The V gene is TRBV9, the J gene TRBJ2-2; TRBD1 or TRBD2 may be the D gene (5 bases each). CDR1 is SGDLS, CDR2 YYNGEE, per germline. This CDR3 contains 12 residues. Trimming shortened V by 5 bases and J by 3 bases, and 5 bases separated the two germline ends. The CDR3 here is CASRGDTGELFF. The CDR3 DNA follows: TGTGCCAGCAGGGGGGACACCGGGGAGCTGTTTTTT.

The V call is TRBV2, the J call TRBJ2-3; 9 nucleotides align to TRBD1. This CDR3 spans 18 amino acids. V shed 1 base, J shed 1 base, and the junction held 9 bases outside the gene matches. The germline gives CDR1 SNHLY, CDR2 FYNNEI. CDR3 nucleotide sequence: TGTGCCAGCAGTGAAGTTAGGGGGACAGGGACACGCACAGATACGCAGTATTTT. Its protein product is CASSEVRGTGTRTDTQYF.

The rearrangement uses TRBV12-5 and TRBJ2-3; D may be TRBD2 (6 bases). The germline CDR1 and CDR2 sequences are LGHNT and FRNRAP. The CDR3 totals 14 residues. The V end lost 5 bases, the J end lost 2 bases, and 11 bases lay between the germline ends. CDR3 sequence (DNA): TGTGCTAGTGGTACCTCGGACTACACAGATACGCAGTATTTT. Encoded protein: CASGTSDYTDTQYF.

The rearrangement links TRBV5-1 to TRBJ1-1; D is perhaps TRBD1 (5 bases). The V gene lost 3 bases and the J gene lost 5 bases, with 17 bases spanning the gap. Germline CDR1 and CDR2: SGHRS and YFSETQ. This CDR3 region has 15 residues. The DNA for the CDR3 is TGCGCCAGCAGCTCCCGGGACCTGGGTAGGACTGAAGCTTTCTTT. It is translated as CASSSRDLGRTEAFF.

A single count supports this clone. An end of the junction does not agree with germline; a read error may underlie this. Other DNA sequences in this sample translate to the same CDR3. The CDR3 sequence is CASSKDDYEQYF. The CDR3 region has the DNA TGCGCCAGCAGTAAAGACGATTACGAGCAGTACTTC. The rearrangement joins TRBV7-9 to TRBJ2-7; D unclear. The CDR3 extends over 12 amino acids. Germline CDR1 reads SEHNR; CDR2 reads FQNEAQ (reference sequence).

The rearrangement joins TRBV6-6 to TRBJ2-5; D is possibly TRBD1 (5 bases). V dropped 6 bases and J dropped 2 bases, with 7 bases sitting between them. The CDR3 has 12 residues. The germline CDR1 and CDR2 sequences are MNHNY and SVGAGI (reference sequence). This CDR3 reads CASRQGQETQYF. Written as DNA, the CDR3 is TGTGCCAGCAGGCAGGGACAAGAGACCCAGTACTTC.

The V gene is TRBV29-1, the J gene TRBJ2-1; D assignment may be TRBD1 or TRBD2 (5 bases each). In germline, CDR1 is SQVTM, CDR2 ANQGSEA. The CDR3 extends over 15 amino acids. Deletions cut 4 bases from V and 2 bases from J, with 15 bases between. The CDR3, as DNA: TGCAGCGTTGCATTGGGGACGGTAACCTACAATGAGCAGTTCTTC. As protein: CSVALGTVTYNEQFF.

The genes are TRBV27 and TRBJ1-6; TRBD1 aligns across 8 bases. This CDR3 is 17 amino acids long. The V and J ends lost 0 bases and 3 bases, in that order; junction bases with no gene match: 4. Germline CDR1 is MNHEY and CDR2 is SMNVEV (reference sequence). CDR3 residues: CASSLSIRGLYNSPLHF. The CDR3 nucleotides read TGTGCCAGCAGTTTATCGATCAGGGGGCTCTATAATTCACCCCTCCACTTT.

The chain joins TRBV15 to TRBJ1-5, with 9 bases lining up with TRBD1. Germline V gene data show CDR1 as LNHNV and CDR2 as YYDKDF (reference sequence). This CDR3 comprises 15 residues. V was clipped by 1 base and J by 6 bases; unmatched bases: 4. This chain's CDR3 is CATSRGGTGSQPQHF. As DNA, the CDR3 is TGTGCCACCAGCAGAGGGGGGACAGGGAGTCAGCCCCAGCATTTT.

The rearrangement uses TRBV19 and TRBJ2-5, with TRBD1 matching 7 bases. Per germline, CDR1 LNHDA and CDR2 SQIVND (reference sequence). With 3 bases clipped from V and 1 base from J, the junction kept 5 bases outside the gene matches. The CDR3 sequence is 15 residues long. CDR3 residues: CASSMGDSAQETQYF. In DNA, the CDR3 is TGTGCCAGTAGTATGGGGGACAGCGCCCAAGAGACCCAGTACTTC.

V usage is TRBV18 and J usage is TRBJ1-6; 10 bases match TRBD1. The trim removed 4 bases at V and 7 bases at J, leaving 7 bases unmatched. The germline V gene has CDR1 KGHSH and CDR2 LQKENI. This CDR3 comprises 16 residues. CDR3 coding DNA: TGTGCCAGCTCACGTTCCGAGGGACAGGGGAATTCACCCCTCCACTTT. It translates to CASSRSEGQGNSPLHF.

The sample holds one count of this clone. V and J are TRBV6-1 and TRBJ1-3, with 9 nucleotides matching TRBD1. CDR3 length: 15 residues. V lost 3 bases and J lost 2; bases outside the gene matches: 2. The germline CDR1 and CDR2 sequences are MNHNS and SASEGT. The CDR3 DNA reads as TGTGCCAGCAGTGAGGGACAGGGACCTGGAAACACCATATATTTT. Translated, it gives CASSEGQGPGNTIYF.